This T cell receptor (beta chain) is drawn from a study of vaccination and CD4 T cells after COVID-19. The Oncomine TCR Beta short-read assay generated sequence data from the DNA of cultured CD4+ T cells. It was from cultured CD4+ T cells that genomic DNA was extracted. MiXCR, run by TCRdb on the PCR reads, gives a single entry per CDR3 protein. Here the sample spans 6,000 to 6,500 distinct CDR3 sequences, about four fifths being singletons. The V and J ends lost 6 bases and 0 bases respectively, with 15 bases between them. This CDR3 spans 14 amino acids. Germline CDR1 and CDR2: DFQATT and SNEGSKA (reference sequence). As for treatment: roughly 10-day PBMC culture with coronavirus spike peptide pools or control peptides (ViraFEST assay). Worth noting for this clonotype: What it binds is unknown.

The receptor was isolated from a human donor who had recovered from COVID-19. The chain links TRBV20-1 to TRBJ2-7; perhaps TRBD1 as D (6 bases). Sequenced sample: CD4+ T cells from blood, cultured in vitro. CDR3 coding DNA: TGCAGTGCATCCCGAAGGGGGTACTCCTACGAGCAGTACTTC. Protein: CSASRRGYSYEQYF.